Reported below is one T cell receptor beta chain. Its cognate antigen is unknown. This entry is derived from a study of OX40 agonist ivuxolimab in advanced cancers. At the level of the study: Having had anti-PD-1, anti-PD-L1 or anti-CTLA-4 therapy before was allowed, and roughly 39% had some.

Study-wide results and caveats: CD4+ and CD8+ T cells in blood underwent clonal expansion by week 6 at 0.1 to 3.0 mg/kg.

Per the germline V gene, CDR1 is SGDLS and CDR2 is YYNGEE. The CDR3 is 17 residues long. V lost 4 bases and J lost 2; bases outside the gene matches: 12. TCRdb's copy holds only in-frame clones and misses some; the assay was immunoSEQ multiplex PCR. The sample consists of 35,000 to 45,000 clones, about 86% of them appearing once. Here the sequenced sample was CD4+ or CD8+ T cells sorted from blood, taken in a trial of the OX40 agonist ivuxolimab. The rearrangement uses TRBV9 and TRBJ2-3; 8 nucleotides agree with TRBD2. The receptor comes from an adult with an advanced solid tumor such as melanoma, head and neck, liver or kidney cancer. CDR3 nucleotide sequence: TGTGCCAGCAGCCTGGAACCGGGACTAGAGATCACAGATACGCAGTATTTT. Translating gives CASSLEPGLEITDTQYF. The whole variable domain, filled in from reference TRBV9 and TRBJ2-3, reads DSGVTQTPKHLITATGQRVTLRCSPRSGDLSVYWYQQSLDQGLQFLIQYYNGEERAKGNILERFSAQQFPDLHSELNLSSLELGDSALYFCASSLEPGLEITDTQYFGPGTRLTVL.